This TCR beta chain was identified in a study of cytomegalovirus exposure and HLA in healthy donors (dated by TCRdb to 2016 to 2017). Concerning the study at large: An earlier analysis of approximately 590 of the donors reported more than 250 Gb of sequence data and 120 million or so unique TCR beta sequences from about 179 million T cells. An early release covering around 630 HLA-typed donors comprised about 300 gigabases of sequencing data and tens of millions of unique TCR sequences. The genetic ancestry cluster associated with self-reported Caucasian donors included around four fifths of the 300 to 450 genotyped donors. The study was designed to test whether signatures of past pathogen exposure could be identified by cataloging public T cell receptors. Using immunosequencing, the study profiled T cell repertoires from about 650 subjects and related those repertoires to cytomegalovirus serostatus. In addition to the first cohort of 500 to 850 subjects, a separate validation cohort of under 150 different subjects was used. High-throughput TCR immunosequencing, statistical association of individual TCRs with disease status, and machine learning were combined to predict cytomegalovirus infection status. A later analysis re-examined previously published TCR beta repertoires from over 500 donors and added high-resolution HLA genotyping to investigate patterns of TCR occurrence. Rather than drawing on any new phenotypic data, the later analysis identified candidate immune exposures from TCR beta sequences and the way those sequences occurred across donors. An earlier analysis of approximately 640 of the donors applied high-throughput TCR beta sequencing to assess whether each TCR beta V gene segment acted as functional or pseudogenic. Alongside the repertoire data, information on donor age, sex, ethnicity and CMV serostatus was compiled. A later genetic analysis used genome-wide SNP genotypes for about 60% of the roughly 700 donors, treating that subset as a discovery cohort. All discovery cohort repertoires had been generated using a single sequencing platform. HLA typing covered class I and class II loci at four-digit resolution. Typing coverage differed by locus: A, B, C, DRB1 and DQB1 were typed in roughly 620-640 donors, DQA1 in 500 to 550, DPA1 in approximately 610, and DPB1 in just under 490. Because of strong linkage in the cohort, 4 to 6 DR-DQ haplotypes were treated as single units for association and clustering. Among about 360 genotyped donors of the cohort, an average of about 240,000 unique TCR beta nucleotide sequences were sequenced per donor, approximately 20% of them non-productive. Findings and caveats that apply to the study as a whole: Correlated functional status among segregating V segments might reflect linkage disequilibrium, but an unknown experimental factor could not be ruled out. Strong co-occurrence of HLA alleles, especially DR and DQ, made assigning TCR associations to individual alleles difficult. A later genetic analysis associated a missense DCLRE1C variant with V-gene and J-gene trimming of TCR beta chains, and an independent cohort replicated the association. For the cohort, immune exposure information was limited to CMV serostatus. In a later analysis, the rate of TCR association differed among HLA loci, with DRB1 alleles having the most associated TCRs and HLA-C alleles having the fewest. The classifier was reported to diagnose cytomegalovirus status with high specificity and sensitivity in both the original and validation cohorts. In a later analysis, HLA-associated TCR beta chains were found to be more clonally expanded and to have lower generation probabilities than equally common non-associated chains. A later genetic analysis reported fewer N-insertions in productive TCRs among donors in an Asian-associated ancestry cluster than the approximately 670-donor mean. This cohort had only TCR beta chains sequenced, and the lack of alpha or paired-chain data limited which features could be detected. In a later analysis, most CMV-associated TCR beta chains were found to appear HLA-restricted, with HLA associations seemingly driven largely by CMV exposure. At a false discovery rate of 0.05, a later analysis linked fewer than 20,000 TCR beta sequences to specific HLA alleles. Because the 87-base-pair reads could not distinguish some IMGT-functional V segments, including TRBV6-2 and TRBV6-3, those segments were excluded. An earlier analysis of approximately 570 of the donors showed that most TCR beta V segments appeared in productive rearrangements either about 87% or about 30% of the time, which broadly matched IMGT annotations. Most TCR sequences were observed very rarely across donors, whereas some public TCRs were present in many individuals. A group of highly shared sequence variants was considered likely to be a technical artifact of the sequencing pipeline. Because some donors lacked HLA typing at each locus, the association tests relied only on the typed subset. The authors suggested that the approach could potentially be extended to other disease states and immunological phenotypes. The study listed 170 or so TCR beta chains as associated with cytomegalovirus. Presence/absence analyses assumed roughly uniform sequencing depth across donors, an assumption that may not hold. About 17 rarely observed V segments, including chromosome 9 orphons, were excluded from the earlier analysis of about 500 of the donors because counts were too low. A further reported finding was that TCR beta sequences accurately predicted the HLA-A and HLA-B alleles for most subjects in the first cohort. In a later analysis, several top co-occurrence clusters were reported to appear linked to parvovirus B19, influenza, CMV and Epstein-Barr virus. Three of the identified cytomegalovirus-associated TCR beta chains were confirmed in vitro to be specific for cytomegalovirus antigens.

On this clone: Its antigen remains unidentified. No much larger clonotype is one base removed from it; base qualities were not supplied.

The cohort was made up of 666 healthy bone marrow donors. Cohort members were all nominally healthy when sampled, although unrecorded immune exposures were likely present. The donor tested CMV seronegative and was one of the 352 seronegative cohort members. A peripheral blood sample was provided by each donor, and peripheral blood mononuclear cells were used for TCR beta sequencing. The Qiagen DNeasy Blood Extraction Kit was used to extract genomic DNA from the blood cell samples. From the cysteine through the phenylalanine, the CDR3 covers 16 amino acids. CDR3 DNA only is kept here, 48 bases in frame from base 1. The V end gives up 5 bases and the J end 8 bases, leaving 13 bases in the junction not matched to a gene. The germline V gene supplies CDR1 ENHRY and CDR2 SYGVKD. Library method: the immunoSEQ multiplex PCR assay. For the multiplex PCR, a mixture combining 60 forward primers for TCR Vbeta segments and 13 reverse primers for TCR Jbeta segments was used. Amplification of the CDR3 region of rearranged TCR beta genes was performed with a multiplex PCR assay on genomic DNA. The amplified TCR beta libraries were sequenced on the Illumina HiSeq System as 87-base-pair reads. Per the authors' processing: Across the 600 to 700 repertoires, a later analysis counted some 81 million unique TCR beta chains, roughly 11 million of which were shared by at least two donors. To remove PCR and sequencing errors, raw reads were error-corrected and collapsed into unique sequences using a nearest-neighbor algorithm that merged closely related sequences. V, D and J gene segments were assigned by aligning CDR3 sequences to IMGT reference sequences. For a sequence to be retained, a match of at least six nucleotides was required to both a V gene segment and a J gene segment. A rearrangement was called productive if the CDR3 had no stop codons and remained in frame with V and J, and every other rearrangement was called non-productive. CDR3 was defined according to IMGT convention as the region running from the second conserved V-encoded cysteine to the conserved J-encoded phenylalanine. The earlier analysis of approximately 500 of the donors excluded sequences that lacked an unambiguous match to a single V gene segment. An earlier analysis of 500 to 700 of the donors classified V segments as functional when productive rearrangements were above 56.7% and as segregating when the standard deviation between donors was above 5%. A statistical classification framework was built to diagnose cytomegalovirus status from the catalog of TCR beta chain sequences. A later analysis assigned V and J genes by comparing TCR nucleotide sequences with IMGT/GENE-DB human TR gene sequences. A later analysis assigned CDR3 sequences and most-parsimonious VDJ recombination scenarios with the TCRdist pipeline. A later analysis defined each TCR beta chain by its CDR3 amino acid sequence plus V-gene family, and excluded reads lacking a unique V-gene family. A later analysis removed roughly 590 highly shared, low-generation-probability nucleotide sequences to deal with suspected cross-contamination and a sequencing artifact. In a later analysis, a clonal expansion index was calculated for each public chain from normalized within-repertoire ranks of inferred template counts. In a later analysis, generation probabilities were computed with a VDJ recombination model fitted to out-of-frame rearrangements, and the resulting probabilities were checked against IGoR. Hypergeometric tests were used in a later analysis to score TCR-TCR, TCR-HLA and TCR-CMV co-occurrence, with a repertoire-size bias correction applied to the TCR pairs. In a later analysis, false discovery rates were estimated by permuting HLA or CMV assignments 20 times. In a later analysis, co-occurring TCRs were grouped using DBSCAN, with TCRdist sequence similarity added in when clustering inside HLA-allele-positive subsets. For co-occurrence clustering, repertoires with fewer than 30,000 or more than 120,000 public chains were excluded, along with about five repertoires with anomalous nucleotide sharing. Not all clones reach the TCRdb copy of this immuneACCESS table, which keeps in-frame sequences only. Checked studies attribute under half of the gap to unresolved V genes and leave the rest unexplained. V and J calls and clone size come straight from that table; D and trimming were deduced from the DNA. Across this sample there are about 89,000 clones, with roughly 80% seen only once. The biggest ten clones account for roughly 3.7% of the sample.

Sequenced material: PBMCs. This sequence uses TRBV10-3 and TRBJ1-3, and 9 junctional nucleotides match TRBD1. The source of this sequence is a man aged 30 to 45 in good health and CMV-seronegative. The sequenced DNA: TGTGCCATCAGTATAAACTCGGGACAGGGTCGCGACACCATATATTTT. Protein translation: CAISINSGQGRDTIYF.